The clone carrying this T cell receptor beta chain was seen many times. Its target is unknown. This CDR3 has 14 residues. V was trimmed by 3 bases and J by 3 bases, leaving 8 bases between them. Per germline, CDR1 SGHTA and CDR2 FQGNSA. Molecular barcoding with unique molecular identifiers was used for the TCRbeta library. A single record per CDR3 protein comes from TCRdb applying MiXCR to the PCR reads. Found here are 450,000 to 600,000 distinct CDR3 sequences, roughly 13% of them singletons; the top ten hold 2% to 2.5%. The data were taken from a study of T-cell reconstitution after alpha-beta-depleted transplantation in children. Study-wide points: In patients about two months after transplant, alpha-beta T cells reportedly arose from several hundred expanded graft clones. T-cell numbers and diversity, one year after transplant, stemmed largely from T cells that were newly produced. Surviving recipient cells, namely T cells and thymic progenitors, were the source of high day-60 TCRbeta diversity in some patients.

This chain connects TRBV7-2 to TRBJ1-4; the D gene is possibly TRBD1 (6 bases). The TCR was taken from a male patient younger than 18 who had a stem cell transplant for acute myeloid leukemia, so the T cells may come from the graft donor. The specimen was PBMCs, mostly from graft donor cells, collected 360 days after TCRalphabeta/CD19-depleted stem cell transplant. The CDR3 here is CASSLTGPNEKLFF. The DNA of the CDR3 is TGTGCCAGCAGCTTGACAGGCCCTAATGAAAAACTGTTTTTT.